These 3 T cell receptor beta chains share one sample of origin, sequenced in a study of shared clonotypes between healthy human individuals. Naive CD8 cells were CD45RO-negative, positively selected for CCR7, excluding terminally differentiated effector memory CD45RA+ cells. This table comes from immunoSEQ multiplex PCR, and its TCRdb copy is limited to in-frame clones, with some not included. The sample carries about 2.2 million clones, over 85% recorded once. Material: naive CD8+ T cells from PBMCs. These receptor sequences come from a man younger than 30 in good health. Some clones in this sample may be carry-over from other donors' samples.

This clone was seen once. This rearrangement joins TRBV4-1 to TRBJ2-5; D is possibly TRBD2 (6 bases). The DNA end favors TRBJ2-7, so the J call may be wrong. CDR1 is MGHRA, CDR2 YSYEKL, per germline. The CDR3 spans 13 residues. CDR3 in DNA: TGCGCCAGCAGCCAAGTCGCCGGGGGCGAGCAGTACTTC. Its translation is CASSQVAGGEQYF.

Here the CDR3 reads CATSYDRGGNTIYF. The CDR3 nucleotides are TGTGCCACCAGCTACGACAGGGGAGGAAACACCATATATTTT. V and J are TRBV15 and TRBJ1-3; 8 nucleotides line up with TRBD1. With 5 bases clipped from V and 4 bases from J, the junction kept 4 bases outside the gene matches. This CDR3 is 14 amino acids long. Germline assignment: CDR1 LNHNV and CDR2 YYDKDF (reference sequence).

This chain uses TRBV27 with TRBJ2-1; D uncertain. This CDR3 is built from 16 residues. CDR1 and CDR2 (germline): MNHEY, SMNVEV (reference sequence). Trimming took 3 bases from V and 1 from J, leaving 13 bases between them. The CDR3 loop reads CASSFVGPQSYNEQFF. CDR3 DNA sequence: TGTGCCAGCAGTTTTGTGGGCCCCCAGTCCTACAATGAGCAGTTCTTC.